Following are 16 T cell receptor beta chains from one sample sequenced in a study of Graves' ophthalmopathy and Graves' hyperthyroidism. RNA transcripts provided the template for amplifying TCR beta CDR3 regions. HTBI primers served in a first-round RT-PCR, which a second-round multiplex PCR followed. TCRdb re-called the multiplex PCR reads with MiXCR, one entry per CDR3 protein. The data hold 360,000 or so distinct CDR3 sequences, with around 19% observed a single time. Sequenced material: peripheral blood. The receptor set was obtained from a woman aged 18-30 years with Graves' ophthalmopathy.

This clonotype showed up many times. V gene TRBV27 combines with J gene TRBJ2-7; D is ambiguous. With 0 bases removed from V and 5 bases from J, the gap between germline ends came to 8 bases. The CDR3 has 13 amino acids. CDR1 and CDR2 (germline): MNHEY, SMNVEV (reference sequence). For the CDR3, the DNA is TGTGCCAGCAGTTTATCACGGTGGAACGAGCAGTACTTC. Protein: CASSLSRWNEQYF.

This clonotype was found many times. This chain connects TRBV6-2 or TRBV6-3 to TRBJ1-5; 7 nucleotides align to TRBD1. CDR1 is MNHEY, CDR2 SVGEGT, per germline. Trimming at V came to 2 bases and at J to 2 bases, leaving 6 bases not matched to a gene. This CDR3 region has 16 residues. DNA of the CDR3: TGTGCCAGCAGTTACGCGACAGGGCATCGCAATCAGCCCCAGCATTTT. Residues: CASSYATGHRNQPQHF.

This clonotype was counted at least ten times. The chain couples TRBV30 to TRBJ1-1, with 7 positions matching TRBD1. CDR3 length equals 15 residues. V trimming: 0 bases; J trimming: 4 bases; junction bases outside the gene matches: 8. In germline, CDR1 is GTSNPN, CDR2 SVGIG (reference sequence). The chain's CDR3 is CAWSVLVSGGTEAFF. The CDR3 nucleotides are TGTGCCTGGAGTGTACTCGTGTCAGGGGGCACTGAAGCTTTCTTT.

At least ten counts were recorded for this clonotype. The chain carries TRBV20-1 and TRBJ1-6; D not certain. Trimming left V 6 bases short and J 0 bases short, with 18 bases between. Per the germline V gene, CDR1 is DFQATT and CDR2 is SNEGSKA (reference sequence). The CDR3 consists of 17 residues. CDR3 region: CSAHLPLSVSYNSPLHF. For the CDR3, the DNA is TGCAGTGCCCACCTACCGCTAAGTGTCTCCTATAATTCACCCCTCCACTTT.

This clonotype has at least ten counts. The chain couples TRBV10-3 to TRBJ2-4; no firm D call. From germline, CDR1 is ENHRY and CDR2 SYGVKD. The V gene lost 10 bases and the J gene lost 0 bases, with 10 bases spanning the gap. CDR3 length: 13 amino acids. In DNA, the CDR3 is TGTGCCACTGCCCGGTTAGCCAAAAACATTCAGTACTTC. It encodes CATARLAKNIQYF.

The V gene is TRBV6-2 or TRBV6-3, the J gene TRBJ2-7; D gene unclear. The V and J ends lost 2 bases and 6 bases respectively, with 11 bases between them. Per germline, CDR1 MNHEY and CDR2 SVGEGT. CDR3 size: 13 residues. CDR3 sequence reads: CASSYNGRLEQYF. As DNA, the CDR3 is TGTGCCAGCAGTTACAATGGCCGACTCGAGCAGTACTTC.

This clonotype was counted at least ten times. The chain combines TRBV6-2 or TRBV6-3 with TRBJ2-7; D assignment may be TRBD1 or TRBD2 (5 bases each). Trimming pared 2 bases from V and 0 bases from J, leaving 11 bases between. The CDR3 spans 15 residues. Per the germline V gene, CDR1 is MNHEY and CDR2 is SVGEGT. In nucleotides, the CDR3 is TGTGCCAGCAGTTACGCCGGGACGGTCTCCTACGAGCAGTACTTC. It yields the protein CASSYAGTVSYEQYF.

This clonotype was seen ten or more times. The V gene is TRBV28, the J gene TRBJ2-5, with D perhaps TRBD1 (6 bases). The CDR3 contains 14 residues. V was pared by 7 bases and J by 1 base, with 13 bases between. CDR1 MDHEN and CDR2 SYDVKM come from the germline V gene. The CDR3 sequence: CASTWGQTQETQYF. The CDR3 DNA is TGTGCCAGCACCTGGGGGCAGACCCAAGAGACCCAGTACTTC.

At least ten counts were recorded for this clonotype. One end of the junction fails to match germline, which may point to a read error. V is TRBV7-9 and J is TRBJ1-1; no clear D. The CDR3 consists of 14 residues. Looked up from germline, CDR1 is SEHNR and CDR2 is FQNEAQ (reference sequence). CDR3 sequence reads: CASGFGPINTEAFF. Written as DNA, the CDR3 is TGTGCCAGCGGCTTTGGCCCAATCAACACTGAAGCTTTCTTT.

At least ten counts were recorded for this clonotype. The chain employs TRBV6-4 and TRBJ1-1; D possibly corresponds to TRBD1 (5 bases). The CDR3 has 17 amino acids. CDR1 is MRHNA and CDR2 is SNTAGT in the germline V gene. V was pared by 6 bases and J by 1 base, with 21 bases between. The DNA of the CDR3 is TGTGCCAGCAGCCGGGACCGAGCTCCGACCACGAACACTGAAGCTTTCTTT. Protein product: CASSRDRAPTTNTEAFF.

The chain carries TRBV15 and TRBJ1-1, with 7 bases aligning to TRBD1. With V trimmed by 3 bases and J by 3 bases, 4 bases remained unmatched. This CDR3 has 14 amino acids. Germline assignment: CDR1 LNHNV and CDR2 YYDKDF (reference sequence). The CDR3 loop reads CATSRTGWDTEAFF. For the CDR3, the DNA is TGTGCCACCAGCAGGACAGGGTGGGACACTGAAGCTTTCTTT.

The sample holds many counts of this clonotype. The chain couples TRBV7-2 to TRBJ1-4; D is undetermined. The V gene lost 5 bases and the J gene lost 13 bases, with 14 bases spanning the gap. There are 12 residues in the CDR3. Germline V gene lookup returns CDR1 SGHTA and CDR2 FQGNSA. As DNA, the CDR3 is TGTGCCAGCAGCCTCCCGAGAGGGAGACTGTTTTTT. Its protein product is CASSLPRGRLFF.

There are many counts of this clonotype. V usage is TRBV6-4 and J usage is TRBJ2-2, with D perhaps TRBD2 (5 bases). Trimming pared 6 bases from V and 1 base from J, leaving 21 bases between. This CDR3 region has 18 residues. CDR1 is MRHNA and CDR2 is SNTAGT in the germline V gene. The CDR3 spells CASRNNDIGRENTGELFF. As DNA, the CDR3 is TGTGCCAGCAGAAACAACGATATAGGACGGGAGAACACCGGGGAGCTGTTTTTT.

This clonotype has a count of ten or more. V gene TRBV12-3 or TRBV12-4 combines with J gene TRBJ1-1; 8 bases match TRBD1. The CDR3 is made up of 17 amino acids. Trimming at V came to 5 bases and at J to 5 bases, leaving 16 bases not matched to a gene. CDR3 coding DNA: TGTGCCAGCAGTCCCGAGCCAGGGGGCGCGTTTTTTACTGAAGCTTTCTTT. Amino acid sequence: CASSPEPGGAFFTEAFF.

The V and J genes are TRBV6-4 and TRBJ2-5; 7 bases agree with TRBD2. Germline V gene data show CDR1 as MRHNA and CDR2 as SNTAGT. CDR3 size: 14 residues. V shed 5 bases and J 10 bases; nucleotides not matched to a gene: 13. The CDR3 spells CASSLSSGVEDQYF. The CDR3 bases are TGTGCCAGCAGTTTGTCAAGCGGGGTGGAAGACCAGTACTTC.

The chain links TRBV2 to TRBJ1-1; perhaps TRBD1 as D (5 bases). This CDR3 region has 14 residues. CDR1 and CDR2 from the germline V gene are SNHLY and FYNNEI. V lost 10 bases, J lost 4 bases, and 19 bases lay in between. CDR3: CATRDSRRPTEAFF. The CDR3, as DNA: TGTGCCACCCGCGACAGTCGCCGGCCCACTGAAGCTTTCTTT.